This T cell receptor beta chain was profiled in a study of blood T cell repertoires in COVID-19. Study background: Samples came from the United States, Italy and Spain, spanning acute and convalescent COVID-19. PBMCs, B-cell-depleted T cells, or T cells provided the cDNA or gDNA that made up the material.

Generated by immunoSEQ multiplex PCR, the TCRdb table keeps only in-frame clones and is missing some. This table has 330,000 or so clones, more than 85% appearing once. In germline, CDR1 is LNHDA, CDR2 SQIVND (reference sequence). Trimming pared 3 bases from V and 7 bases from J, leaving 16 bases between. This CDR3 spans 15 amino acids. Enrollees, roughly 18 to 89 years old, lived in 24 US areas. In assigning cohorts, the study relied on participant-reported clinical history. Sequenced material: PBMCs or T cells enriched from blood (not recorded which). J is TRBJ1-5 and V is TRBV19, with D possibly matching TRBD1 (5 bases). The clonotype was recovered from a woman in her 30s who had recovered from COVID-19. For the CDR3, the DNA is TGTGCCAGTAGTATGGGAAGGGGCCTTGGGCAGCCCCAGCATTTT. This sequence encodes CASSMGRGLGQPQHF.